A single sample gave rise to the 18 T cell receptor beta chains below, sequenced in a study of blood T cells in healthy people across ages (dated by TCRdb to about 2015). Receptors were amplified or captured by 5' RACE. The sequencer was an Illumina HiSeq 2500. The second PCR ran for roughly 7 to 11 cycles and used a J-beta primer mix along with a sample-barcoded 5' primer. The raw public data were reprocessed by TCRdb itself: fastp quality trimming at Q25, MiXCR clonotype calling, in-frame beta chains only. Rows are combined by CDR3 protein, so each entry shows the most common genes and DNA. This sample has over 950,000 distinct CDR3 sequences in its table, and about two fifths of those were observed once. The top ten clonotypes cover around 14% of the sample. Sequencing was performed on blood. The origin of the receptors is a man younger than 30 in good health.

The CDR3 DNA follows: TGTGCCAGCAGTTTAAACCCGCCTAGCGGGGTCTACAATGAGCAGTTCTTC. Its translation is CASSLNPPSGVYNEQFF. The chain links TRBV12-3 or TRBV12-4 to TRBJ2-1; 9 nucleotides match TRBD2. CDR3 length equals 17 residues. The V segment lost 2 bases and the J segment 3 bases; nucleotides outside the gene matches: 8.

This clonotype was detected only a few times. V gene TRBV20-1 combines with J gene TRBJ2-1; TRBD2 might be the D (5 bases). Germline V lookup: CDR1 DFQATT, CDR2 SNEGSKA (reference sequence). Trimming cost V 7 bases and J 0 bases, with 13 bases left between them. The CDR3 covers 14 residues. CDR3 nucleotides: TGCAGTGGAGAGCGGATAAGCTCCTACAATGAGCAGTTCTTC. Residues: CSGERISSYNEQFF.

This clonotype appeared a single time. The chain's CDR3 is CASSPPSPGYTF. CDR3 sequence (DNA): TGTGCCAGCTCACCCCCCAGTCCAGGCTACACCTTC. V usage is TRBV18 and J usage is TRBJ1-2; D is uncertain. The germline gives CDR1 KGHSH, CDR2 LQKENI. V gave up 3 bases and J gave up 8 bases, with 10 bases separating them. The CDR3 sequence is 12 residues long.

This clonotype has more than one count but fewer than ten. The rearrangement links TRBV4-1 to TRBJ2-5; 7 bases map to TRBD1. V lost 1 base, J lost 2 bases, and 7 bases stayed unmatched. This CDR3 comprises 16 residues. Germline V gene sequence: CDR1 MGHRA, CDR2 YSYEKL. The CDR3 region has the DNA TGCGCCAGCAGCCAAGTTACGGGACAGATACAAGAGACCCAGTACTTC. Protein: CASSQVTGQIQETQYF.

In this sample, this clonotype turned up a few times. This chain connects TRBV29-1 to TRBJ1-1, with D possibly matching TRBD1 (6 bases). With 4 bases removed from V and 5 bases from J, the gap between germline ends came to 17 bases. This CDR3 contains 14 residues. Germline V gene sequence: CDR1 SQVTM, CDR2 ANQGSEA. The CDR3 here is CSVARRGGRTEAFF. CDR3 nucleotide sequence: TGCAGCGTTGCGCGAAGGGGGGGCAGAACTGAAGCTTTCTTT.

V and J are TRBV28 and TRBJ2-3; TRBD1 matches 7 bases. The CDR3 has 15 amino acids. The junction had 8 bases not matched to a gene; V was cut back by 2 bases and J by 6 bases. In germline, CDR1 is MDHEN, CDR2 SYDVKM. The CDR3 is CASSLGFEGADTQYF. The CDR3 coding sequence is TGTGCCAGCAGTTTAGGATTTGAGGGGGCGGATACGCAGTATTTT.

Notes on this clonotype: A clone one base away is much larger, so this may be a read error. Here the CDR3 reads CASGLGTGLASRSSSYNEQFF. The CDR3 DNA is TGTGCCAGCGGCTTAGGCACGGGACTAGCGTCTCGGTCTTCCTCCTACAATGAGCAGTTCTTC. The chain is built from TRBV11-1 and TRBJ2-1; 10 nucleotides align to TRBD2. This CDR3 contains 21 residues. Germline assignment: CDR1 SGHAT and CDR2 FQDESV (reference sequence).

The chain uses TRBV5-1 and TRBJ2-2; 9 bases map to TRBD1. The CDR3 sequence is 16 residues long. CDR1 SGHRS and CDR2 YFSETQ come from the germline V gene. Losses at the gene ends were 3 bases for V and 2 bases for J; bases not matched to a gene: 5. The CDR3 sequence: CASSWGQGGNTGELFF. The CDR3 region has the DNA TGCGCCAGCAGCTGGGGACAGGGTGGAAACACCGGGGAGCTGTTTTTT.

This clonotype was recorded a few times. The gene calls are TRBV6-2 or TRBV6-3 and TRBJ1-1; tentative D call: TRBD1 (6 bases). Per germline, CDR1 MNHEY and CDR2 SVGEGT. This CDR3 has 14 residues. V gave up 1 base and J gave up 8 bases, with 14 bases separating them. CDR3 protein: CASSYYALTGEAFF. The CDR3 DNA reads as TGTGCCAGCAGTTACTACGCCTTAACAGGGGAAGCTTTCTTT.

This clonotype appeared once. The rearrangement joins TRBV4-3 to TRBJ1-1; D is unclear. V was trimmed by 2 bases and J by 1 base, leaving 11 bases between them. Germline loops: CDR1 LGHNA, CDR2 YSLEER. The CDR3 sequence is 15 residues long. The CDR3 is CASSQPAGENTEAFF. Written as DNA, the CDR3 is TGCGCCAGCAGCCAACCCGCTGGGGAGAACACTGAAGCTTTCTTT.

This clonotype was counted a few times. J is TRBJ2-1 and V is TRBV24-1; 7 bases align to TRBD2. V was pared by 8 bases and J by 5 bases, with 11 bases of the junction left unmatched. Germline V CDR1 and CDR2: KGHDR, SFDVKD. This CDR3 has 15 amino acids. CDR3 DNA: TGTGCCACCAAAAAATCCGGGACTAACAACAATGAGCAGTTCTTC. Translation gives CATKKSGTNNNEQFF.

The chain carries TRBV7-7 and TRBJ2-3, with D unclear. The CDR3 extends over 14 amino acids. Germline lookup yields CDR1 SSHAT and CDR2 FNYEAQ (reference sequence). Trimming pared 5 bases from V and 4 bases from J, leaving 13 bases between. CDR3 protein: CASSVGSTSDTQYF. The CDR3 bases are TGTGCCAGCAGCGTAGGCTCAACCTCAGATACGCAGTATTTT. Combining the CDR3 with reference TRBV7-7 and TRBJ2-3 gives the whole variable domain GAGVSQSPRYKVTKRGQDVTLRCDPISSHATLYWYQQALGQGPEFLTYFNYEAQPDKSGLPSDRFSAERPEGSISTLTIQRTEQRDSAMYRCASSVGSTSDTQYFGPGTRLTVL.

The V call is TRBV12-3 or TRBV12-4, the J call TRBJ1-4; D is perhaps TRBD1 (6 bases). Trimming removed 5 bases at V and 8 bases at J, with 12 bases between. This CDR3 has 13 amino acids. CDR3 DNA: TGTGCCAGCAGTCGGGGGGGCGTCGAAAAACTGTTTTTT. Translation: CASSRGGVEKLFF.

On this clonotype itself: Sequence at one end of the junction differs from germline and may be a read error. The rearrangement uses TRBV3-1 and TRBJ1-2; D ambiguous. CDR1 is LGHDT and CDR2 is YNNKEL in the germline V gene (reference sequence). The CDR3 contains 12 residues. Written as DNA, the CDR3 is TGTGCCAGCACCCAAGGGCAGTATGGCTACACCTTC. Amino acid sequence: CASTQGQYGYTF.

The chain couples TRBV5-6 to TRBJ2-7, with D perhaps TRBD1 or TRBD2 (6 bases each). Trimming removed 4 bases at V and 4 bases at J, with 12 bases between. CDR1 and CDR2 from the germline V gene are SGHDT and YYEEEE. This CDR3 has 13 amino acids. The CDR3 nucleotides are TGTGCCAGCAGCAACACAGGGAGGTACGAGCAGTACTTC. Translated, it gives CASSNTGRYEQYF.

This clonotype is a singleton in its sample. At one end the junction does not follow the germline gene, possibly because of a read error. This sequence joins TRBV10-3 and TRBJ2-7; 10 bases line up with TRBD2. TRBJ2-5 explains the end of the DNA better; the J call may be wrong. CDR1 is ENHRY and CDR2 is SYGVKD in the germline V gene. CDR3 length equals 14 residues. This CDR3 is CTIRKGLAEETQYF. Written as DNA, the CDR3 is TGTACCATCAGGAAAGGACTAGCGGAGGAGACCCAGTACTTC.

Only a few counts were recorded for this clonotype. V and J are TRBV7-2 and TRBJ1-2; no definite D call. Germline values: CDR1 SGHTA, CDR2 FQGNSA. Trimming removed 2 bases from V and 0 bases from J, with 10 bases in between. The CDR3 extends over 15 amino acids. The CDR3 nucleotides read TGTGCCAGCAGCTTATGGGCAGCGCCTAACTATGGCTACACCTTC. This encodes CASSLWAAPNYGYTF.

This clonotype was seen at least ten times. CDR3 bases: TGCGCCAGCAGCACATCACGGGGCAGCTCCTACAATGAGCAGTTCTTC. It codes for CASSTSRGSSYNEQFF. V usage is TRBV5-1 and J usage is TRBJ2-1; either TRBD1 or TRBD2 may fit D (5 bases each). This CDR3 has 16 amino acids. V shed 4 bases and J shed 0 bases, with 14 bases lying between them. Per germline, CDR1 SGHRS and CDR2 YFSETQ.